The TCR beta chain described here comes from a study of shared clonotypes between healthy human individuals. General observations from the study: It was expected that sequencing depth would affect clonotype sharing among donors.

TCRdb keeps only in-frame clones here, not all; method: immunoSEQ multiplex PCR. This table has around 88,000 clones, 67% appearing once. On this clone itself: Antigen: not known.

The sequenced material came from memory CD8+ T cells sorted from blood. Regarding subset: CD45RO+ cells pooled with CCR7-negative TemRA cells. The sequence came from a young man in good health.

The CDR3 loop is CASSTSGSPETQYF. The CDR3 DNA sequence: TGTGCCAGCAGCACCAGCGGGAGCCCAGAGACCCAGTACTTC. The chain recombines TRBV5-5 with TRBJ2-5; 8 bases map to TRBD2. Per the germline V gene, CDR1 is SGHKS and CDR2 is YYEKEE (reference sequence). The CDR3 sequence is 14 residues long. The V gene end was trimmed by 4 bases and the J gene end by 4 bases; junction bases not matched to a gene: 6.